Below, 22 T cell receptor beta chains from the same sample are listed, as sequenced in a study of T cell responses to AZD1222 COVID-19 vaccine. Assay used: immunoSEQ multiplex PCR; TCRdb lists only in-frame clones, some missing. The sample has 100,000 or so clones; more than 70% are singletons. Here the sequenced sample was peripheral blood, taken on day 0 of AZD1222 vaccination. The origin of the receptors is an adult in good health.

The chain recombines TRBV9 with TRBJ1-2; D uncertain. CDR1 SGDLS and CDR2 YYNGEE come from the germline V gene. V shed 4 bases and J shed 2 bases, with 12 bases lying between them. CDR3 length equals 14 residues. CDR3 amino acids: CASSTQDGNYGYTF. CDR3 nucleotides: TGTGCCAGCAGCACCCAGGACGGGAACTATGGCTACACCTTC.

This chain links TRBV4-1 with TRBJ2-7; D possibly corresponds to TRBD1 (5 bases). The germline gives CDR1 MGHRA, CDR2 YSYEKL. The CDR3 loop spans 15 amino acids. The V and J ends lost 3 bases and 3 bases respectively, with 15 bases between them. The CDR3 region has the DNA TGCGCCAGCAGCCAGGGCGCGGCAGGGCGCTACGAGCAGTACTTC. Protein product: CASSQGAAGRYEQYF.

V is TRBV7-2 and J is TRBJ1-6; D is uncertain. CDR1 and CDR2 (germline): SGHTA, FQGNSA. Trimming took 1 base from V and 7 from J, leaving 14 bases between them. The CDR3 extends over 16 amino acids. Written as DNA, the CDR3 is TGTGCCAGCAGCTTAGAGGCCAGGTCGGGAAATTCACCCCTCCACTTT. As protein: CASSLEARSGNSPLHF.

The chain links TRBV9 to TRBJ2-5, with D tentatively TRBD1 (5 bases). The CDR3 sequence is 14 residues long. The V gene lost 0 bases and the J gene lost 6 bases, with 12 bases spanning the gap. Germline V gene sequence: CDR1 SGDLS, CDR2 YYNGEE. Here the CDR3 DNA reads TGTGCCAGCAGCGTAGGTGGGGCTGGGAAGACCCAGTACTTC. Its translation is CASSVGGAGKTQYF.

This clone was counted a single time. The gene calls are TRBV10-1 and TRBJ1-2; 8 bases agree with TRBD1. Trimming took 6 bases from V and 7 from J; bases not matched to a gene: 4. This CDR3 has 12 residues. Per germline, CDR1 WNHNN and CDR2 SYGVQD (reference sequence). The CDR3 spells CASRGQESGYTF. The CDR3 DNA follows: TGCGCCAGCAGGGGACAGGAGAGTGGCTACACCTTC.

This rearrangement joins TRBV11-2 to TRBJ1-4; D is unresolved. Per germline, CDR1 SGHAT and CDR2 FQNNGV. CDR3 length: 11 residues. V gave up 9 bases and J gave up 7 bases, with 9 bases separating them. DNA for the CDR3: TGTGCCAGTTCCGGACGTGAAAAACTGTTTTTT. It yields the protein CASSGREKLFF.

The genes are TRBV19 and TRBJ1-5; D is undetermined. From germline, CDR1 is LNHDA and CDR2 SQIVND (reference sequence). The CDR3 has 15 amino acids. V shed 7 bases and J shed 4 bases, with 17 bases lying between them. The CDR3 loop is CASNLFGTLNQPQHF. CDR3 nucleotide sequence: TGTGCCAGTAATCTTTTTGGAACCCTTAATCAGCCCCAGCATTTT. Combining the CDR3 with reference TRBV19 and TRBJ1-5 gives the whole variable domain DGGITQSPKYLFRKEGQNVTLSCEQNLNHDAMYWYRQDPGQGLRLIYYSQIVNDFQKGDIAEGYSVSREKKESFPLTVTSAQKNPTAFYLCASNLFGTLNQPQHFGDGTRLSIL.

J is TRBJ1-1 and V is TRBV7-8, with D possibly being TRBD1 (5 bases). Trimming left V 5 bases short and J 1 base short, with 14 bases between. Germline assignment: CDR1 SGHVS and CDR2 FQNEAQ. The length of the CDR3 is 15 residues. The CDR3 loop is CASSLRGGRNTEAFF. The DNA for the CDR3 is TGTGCCAGCAGCCTTCGGGGCGGAAGGAACACTGAAGCTTTCTTT.

As for this clone: This sample includes further DNA sequences coding for the same CDR3. V usage is TRBV28 and J usage is TRBJ2-3; D unclear. Germline CDR1 and CDR2: MDHEN and SYDVKM. The CDR3 length is 11 residues. Trimming shortened V by 3 bases and J by 3 bases, and 1 base separated the two germline ends. CDR3 residues: CASSFTDTQYF. The CDR3 DNA reads as TGTGCCAGCAGTTTTACAGATACGCAGTATTTT.

This chain uses TRBV14 with TRBJ2-3; 12 bases agree with TRBD2. The CDR3 is made up of 17 amino acids. Unmatched junction bases numbered 5, after V lost 1 base and J lost 3 bases. The germline gives CDR1 SGHDN, CDR2 FVKESK. The CDR3 DNA is TGTGCCAGCAGCCAAGCCGGACTAGCGGGGACAACAGATACGCAGTATTTT. The encoded protein is CASSQAGLAGTTDTQYF.

CDR3 region: CASSRPGGISKGYTF. CDR3 in DNA: TGTGCCAGCTCAAGACCGGGGGGCATATCGAAAGGCTACACCTTC. This chain uses TRBV18 with TRBJ1-2, with D perhaps matching TRBD1 (6 bases). Germline-derived CDR1 and CDR2 are KGHSH and LQKENI. The CDR3 extends over 15 amino acids. Trimming shortened V by 5 bases and J by 8 bases, and 21 bases separated the two germline ends.

V is TRBV5-1 and J is TRBJ2-7; a possible D gene is TRBD2 (6 bases). The CDR3 extends over 14 amino acids. CDR1 and CDR2 from the germline V gene are SGHRS and YFSETQ. V was clipped by 0 bases and J by 6 bases, with 13 bases between them. In DNA, the CDR3 is TGCGCCAGCAGCTTGGAGGAGGGGACGGTCGAGCAGTACTTC. Translated, it gives CASSLEEGTVEQYF.

The chain has TRBV6-2 or TRBV6-3 and TRBJ1-5; 8 positions agree with TRBD1. Trimming took 6 bases from V and 6 from J; bases not matched to a gene: 7. CDR1 MNHEY and CDR2 SVGEGT come from the germline V gene. The CDR3 contains 14 residues. In DNA, the CDR3 is TGTGCCAGCAGCGACGACAGGGGTCCTCAGCCCCAGCATTTT. Translated, it gives CASSDDRGPQPQHF.

V is TRBV6-5 and J is TRBJ2-1; 9 bases align to TRBD1. The CDR3 totals 15 residues. The germline V gene encodes CDR1 MNHEY and CDR2 SVGAGI. The V and J ends lost 6 bases and 3 bases, in that order; junction bases with no gene match: 6. The CDR3: CASREDRGLYNEQFF. The CDR3 DNA reads TGTGCCAGCAGGGAGGACAGGGGACTCTACAATGAGCAGTTCTTC.

This clone was seen just once. This sequence joins TRBV28 and TRBJ1-5; weak D call: TRBD1 (6 bases). The germline V and J ends were trimmed by 7 bases and 7 bases, with 20 bases remaining between them. From germline, CDR1 is MDHEN and CDR2 SYDVKM. This CDR3 is 15 amino acids long. The CDR3 loop is CASTGPTGNEQPQHF. In DNA, the CDR3 is TGTGCCAGCACAGGGCCCACAGGGAACGAGCAGCCCCAGCATTTT.

The gene calls are TRBV28 and TRBJ1-6; the D is unclear. The CDR3 is 12 amino acids. With 2 bases removed from V and 14 bases from J, the gap between germline ends came to 10 bases. From germline, CDR1 is MDHEN and CDR2 SYDVKM. CDR3 sequence: CASSLKGLTLHF. CDR3 sequence (DNA): TGTGCCAGCAGTTTAAAAGGGCTGACCCTCCACTTT.

The V and J genes are TRBV27 and TRBJ2-1, with 13 bases matching TRBD2. The CDR3 has 16 amino acids. CDR1 and CDR2 (germline): MNHEY, SMNVEV (reference sequence). V lost 3 bases and J lost 6; bases outside the gene matches: 5. The CDR3 coding sequence is TGTGCCAGCAGTTTCCGGGGACTAGCGGGAACCAATGAGCAGTTCTTC. It translates to CASSFRGLAGTNEQFF.

V gene TRBV13 combines with J gene TRBJ2-7; TRBD2 matches 12 bases. The CDR3 has 16 residues. Trimming at V came to 5 bases and at J to 4 bases, leaving 9 bases not matched to a gene. Germline V gives CDR1 PRHDT, CDR2 FYEKMQ (reference sequence). The DNA of the CDR3 is TGTGCCAGCAGCCCCGCTCGGACTAGCGGGAATTACGAGCAGTACTTC. Protein sequence: CASSPARTSGNYEQYF.

The genes are TRBV4-1 and TRBJ1-1; 7 positions match TRBD1. This CDR3 is 14 amino acids long. Unmatched junction bases numbered 5, after V lost 3 bases and J lost 4 bases. The germline CDR1 and CDR2 sequences are MGHRA and YSYEKL. CDR3 in amino acids: CASSHTQGSTEAFF. The CDR3 nucleotides are TGCGCCAGCAGCCACACACAGGGGAGCACTGAAGCTTTCTTT.

This chain links TRBV30 with TRBJ1-2; D is unclear. V was pared by 4 bases and J by 14 bases, with 17 bases between. CDR3 length equals 11 residues. Germline-derived CDR1 and CDR2 are GTSNPN and SVGIG (reference sequence). CDR3 in amino acids: CAWTLAQAYTF. CDR3 DNA: TGTGCCTGGACCCTGGCCCAGGCATATACCTTC.

The chain is built from TRBV20-1 and TRBJ1-5, with D possibly matching TRBD1 (5 bases). This CDR3 contains 15 residues. V was cut by 3 bases and J by 5 bases, with 17 bases left in between. CDR1 is DFQATT and CDR2 is SNEGSKA in the germline V gene (reference sequence). Written as DNA, the CDR3 is TGCAGTGCTAGTCCGTTTGGGCAGGGAGATCAGCCCCAGCATTTT. It yields the protein CSASPFGQGDQPQHF.

This clone has only a few counts. The chain combines TRBV10-3 with TRBJ2-6, with a tentative D call TRBD2 (5 bases). With 7 bases removed from V and 2 bases from J, the gap between germline ends came to 18 bases. The CDR3 is 17 residues long. CDR1 ENHRY and CDR2 SYGVKD come from the germline V gene. Here the CDR3 reads CAITDSTQRAGANVLTF. The CDR3, as DNA: TGTGCCATCACGGACTCTACCCAGAGGGCTGGGGCCAACGTCCTGACTTTC.